These 30 T cell receptor beta chains originate from one sample sequenced in a study of shared clonotypes between healthy human individuals. Libraries were prepared by immunoSEQ multiplex PCR; TCRdb keeps only in-frame clonotypes and omits some of them. Here the sample spans 2 million to 2.5 million clones, under 95% being singletons. Sequenced sample: naive CD4+ T cells from PBMCs. Subset reported: CD45RA+ positively selected. Receptors were obtained from a man between 18 and 29 years old in good health. Some clones in this sample may be carry-over from other donors' samples.

J is TRBJ1-2 and V is TRBV18; D is undetermined. The CDR3 totals 14 residues. Germline CDR1 reads KGHSH; CDR2 reads LQKENI. Trimming removed 3 bases from V and 6 bases from J, with 14 bases in between. Here the CDR3 reads CASSPGQMGHGYTF. CDR3 sequence (DNA): TGTGCCAGCTCACCGGGCCAGATGGGTCATGGCTACACCTTC.

Comments on this clone: The same CDR3 can be traced to other DNA sequences in this sample. V usage is TRBV28 and J usage is TRBJ1-2, with 7 bases identical to TRBD1. This CDR3 comprises 14 residues. The V segment lost 6 bases and the J segment 2 bases; nucleotides outside the gene matches: 6. Germline V gene data show CDR1 as MDHEN and CDR2 as SYDVKM. CDR3: CASRSPGQNYGYTF. CDR3 bases: TGTGCCAGCAGGTCCCCGGGACAGAACTATGGCTACACCTTC.

V gene TRBV5-1 combines with J gene TRBJ2-3, with TRBD2 as a possible D gene (5 bases). Deletions cut 5 bases from V and 2 bases from J, with 15 bases between. The germline gives CDR1 SGHRS, CDR2 YFSETQ. The CDR3 is made up of 15 amino acids. The CDR3 sequence: CASRTRGPYTDTQYF. For the CDR3, the DNA is TGCGCCAGCAGGACCCGGGGTCCCTACACAGATACGCAGTATTTT.

The chain joins TRBV28 to TRBJ1-5, with D tentatively TRBD1 (5 bases). Germline values: CDR1 MDHEN, CDR2 SYDVKM. This CDR3 is built from 16 residues. V lost 2 bases to trimming and J lost 7 bases, with 18 bases between them. The chain's CDR3 is CASSLGPGGGGQPQHF. The CDR3 bases are TGTGCCAGCAGTTTAGGCCCGGGTGGGGGTGGACAGCCCCAGCATTTT.

This clone was observed once. The rearrangement links TRBV19 to TRBJ1-2; D is unresolved. The CDR3 covers 15 residues. The germline gives CDR1 LNHDA, CDR2 SQIVND (reference sequence). Trimming took 7 bases from V and 1 from J, leaving 16 bases between them. CDR3 coding DNA: TGTGCCAGTATCCTTAGTCCGAGTCTTAACTATGGCTACACCTTC. Protein: CASILSPSLNYGYTF.

This rearrangement joins TRBV9 to TRBJ2-6; D is unresolved. Germline lookup yields CDR1 SGDLS and CDR2 YYNGEE. The V end was cut by 4 bases, the J end by 0 bases, with 14 bases between. The CDR3 extends over 17 amino acids. The CDR3 sequence: CASSPLLSSSGANVLTF. As DNA, the CDR3 is TGTGCCAGCAGCCCCCTTTTGTCGAGCTCTGGGGCCAACGTCCTGACTTTC.

This clone was seen only once. The V call is TRBV19, the J call TRBJ1-4; unclear D gene. This CDR3 has 16 amino acids. The germline CDR1 and CDR2 sequences are LNHDA and SQIVND (reference sequence). Between the trimmed V and J ends, which lost 3 bases and 0 bases, there was a span of 11 bases. CDR3 coding DNA: TGTGCCAGTAGTATCCAAGGACGGGCAACTAATGAAAAACTGTTTTTT. Its protein is CASSIQGRATNEKLFF.

J is TRBJ2-3 and V is TRBV5-4; D may be TRBD2 (6 bases). The CDR3 is 14 residues long. Trimming took off 1 base at V and 3 bases at J, with 9 bases between the two ends. The germline V gene has CDR1 SGHNT and CDR2 YYREEE (reference sequence). The CDR3 nucleotides are TGTGCCAGCAGCTTGAGGCTAGCGACAGATACGCAGTATTTT. This codes for CASSLRLATDTQYF.

This clone appeared a few times. J is TRBJ2-7 and V is TRBV7-3; 11 nucleotides align to TRBD1. V trimming: 5 bases; J trimming: 4 bases; junction bases outside the gene matches: 4. This CDR3 spans 14 amino acids. CDR1 is SGHTA and CDR2 is FQGTGA in the germline V gene. The DNA of the CDR3 is TGTGCCAGCAGCCAAGGACAGGGGGCTTACGAGCAGTACTTC. Protein: CASSQGQGAYEQYF.

Regarding this clone: This specimen includes other DNA sequences encoding the same CDR3. The chain employs TRBV5-1 and TRBJ2-3; tentatively, D is TRBD1 (6 bases). This CDR3 spans 14 amino acids. V lost 4 bases and J 3 bases, leaving 12 bases between the germline ends. Germline-derived CDR1 and CDR2 are SGHRS and YFSETQ. CDR3 sequence: CASSPGTRTDTQYF. CDR3 sequence (DNA): TGCGCCAGCAGCCCCGGGACACGGACAGATACGCAGTATTTT.

The V call is TRBV30, the J call TRBJ2-3; D uncertain. V lost 4 bases, J lost 2 bases, and 4 bases lay in between. CDR1 is GTSNPN and CDR2 is SVGIG in the germline V gene (reference sequence). The CDR3 contains 11 residues. CDR3: CAWIATDTQYF. The DNA of the CDR3 is TGTGCCTGGATCGCCACAGATACGCAGTATTTT. The full variable domain, completed using reference TRBV30 and TRBJ2-3, is SQTIHQWPATLVQPVGSPLSLECTVEGTSNPNLYWYRQAAGRGLQLLFYSVGIGQISSEVPQNLSASRPQDRQFILSSKKLLLSDSGFYLCAWIATDTQYFGPGTRLTVL.

This chain links TRBV2 with TRBJ1-4; D not certain. Germline CDR1 reads SNHLY; CDR2 reads FYNNEI. CDR3 length: 16 amino acids. Deletions cut 1 base from V and 3 bases from J, with 12 bases between. CDR3 DNA sequence: TGTGCCAGCAGTGAAGAGCGATTTGCGGCTAATGAAAAACTGTTTTTT. Protein product: CASSEERFAANEKLFF.

This clone came up once. The J gene is TRBJ2-3, the V gene TRBV7-2, with D uncertain. V was trimmed by 4 bases and J by 1 base, leaving 9 bases between them. This CDR3 spans 14 amino acids. Germline assignment: CDR1 SGHTA and CDR2 FQGNSA. CDR3 loop: CASSSRVGTDTQYF. CDR3 coding DNA: TGTGCCAGCAGCTCTCGGGTAGGCACAGATACGCAGTATTTT.

CDR3 DNA sequence: TGCGCCAGCAGCTGGCTGATGGGAGTGGGCAATGAGCAGTTCTTC. This encodes CASSWLMGVGNEQFF. The chain is built from TRBV5-1 and TRBJ2-1; tentative D call: TRBD2 (5 bases). With 3 bases removed from V and 6 bases from J, the gap between germline ends came to 16 bases. The CDR3 spans 15 residues. Germline V gene data show CDR1 as SGHRS and CDR2 as YFSETQ.

V usage is TRBV6-1 and J usage is TRBJ1-2, with 10 bases that match TRBD1. This CDR3 region has 13 residues. With V trimmed by 7 bases and J by 8 bases, 7 bases remained unmatched. Germline V gene lookup returns CDR1 MNHNS and CDR2 SASEGT. The CDR3 loop reads CASIVTGGSGYTF. CDR3 in DNA: TGTGCCAGCATAGTGACAGGGGGCTCCGGCTACACCTTC.

CDR3 sequence: CASSYSDRATGELFF. The CDR3 nucleotides are TGTGCCAGCAGTTACTCGGACAGGGCCACCGGGGAGCTGTTTTTT. This sequence joins TRBV6-6 and TRBJ2-2; 8 bases map to TRBD1. V shed 0 bases and J 4 bases; nucleotides not matched to a gene: 1. The CDR3 has 15 residues. In germline, CDR1 is MNHNY, CDR2 SVGAGI (reference sequence).

The rearrangement links TRBV4-2 to TRBJ2-2; 11 nucleotides match TRBD2. V shed 3 bases and J 4 bases; nucleotides not matched to a gene: 4. CDR3 length: 16 amino acids. Germline CDR1 is LGHNA and CDR2 is YNFKEQ. The CDR3 loop reads CASSQGTSGRTGELFF. The CDR3 coding sequence is TGTGCCAGCAGCCAGGGGACTAGCGGACGCACCGGGGAGCTGTTTTTT.

J is TRBJ2-5 and V is TRBV5-8, with a tentative D call TRBD1 (6 bases). Trimming took off 6 bases at V and 2 bases at J, with 17 bases between the two ends. Germline CDR1 is SGHTS and CDR2 is YDEGEE. This CDR3 region has 15 residues. This CDR3 is CASIHGRGIQETQYF. CDR3 in DNA: TGTGCCAGCATCCACGGCAGGGGAATTCAAGAGACCCAGTACTTC.

The gene calls are TRBV11-2 and TRBJ2-1; a possible D gene is TRBD2 (6 bases). The CDR3 is made up of 13 amino acids. CDR1 is SGHAT, CDR2 FQNNGV, per germline. V gave up 5 bases and J gave up 6 bases, with 11 bases separating them. The CDR3 sequence is CASSPGTFNEQFF. CDR3 DNA: TGTGCCAGCAGCCCCGGGACTTTCAATGAGCAGTTCTTC.

The chain recombines TRBV6-1 with TRBJ2-4; no clear D. Trimming removed 4 bases from V and 0 bases from J, with 16 bases in between. The CDR3 length is 17 residues. Per the germline V gene, CDR1 is MNHNS and CDR2 is SASEGT. This CDR3 reads CASSARWAALAKNIQYF. In DNA, the CDR3 is TGTGCCAGCAGTGCCCGCTGGGCGGCCCTAGCCAAAAACATTCAGTACTTC.

In its sample, this clone was seen once. V usage is TRBV19 and J usage is TRBJ2-2; tentatively, D is TRBD2 (5 bases). The CDR3 has 16 residues. Germline CDR1 reads LNHDA; CDR2 reads SQIVND (reference sequence). The V gene lost 5 bases and the J gene lost 0 bases, with 13 bases spanning the gap. The CDR3 spells CASSPFAEANTGELFF. The CDR3 nucleotides read TGTGCCAGTAGTCCTTTTGCGGAGGCGAACACCGGGGAGCTGTTTTTT.

This clone was observed once. This chain uses TRBV7-2 with TRBJ2-7; 12 positions agree with TRBD2. The trim removed 0 bases at V and 7 bases at J, leaving 7 bases unmatched. Germline loops: CDR1 SGHTA, CDR2 FQGNSA. The CDR3 totals 16 residues. CDR3 bases: TGTGCCAGCAGCTTAGCAGTCGGGGGACTAGCGGGTGAGCAGTACTTC. It yields the protein CASSLAVGGLAGEQYF.

This chain uses TRBV5-1 with TRBJ2-2, with D unclear. The CDR3 runs 15 residues. The ends were cut back, 4 bases at V and 1 base at J, with 11 bases in the middle. CDR1 SGHRS and CDR2 YFSETQ come from the germline V gene. The CDR3 DNA is TGCGCCAGCAGCCTAAGGTCCGAGAACACCGGGGAGCTGTTTTTT. This encodes CASSLRSENTGELFF. The full variable domain, in which reference TRBV5-1 and TRBJ2-2 provide the parts outside the CDR3, is KAGVTQTPRYLIKTRGQQVTLSCSPISGHRSVSWYQQTPGQGLQFLFEYFSETQRNKGNFPGRFSGRQFSNSRSEMNVSTLELGDSALYLCASSLRSENTGELFFGEGSRLTVL.

This chain joins TRBV6-6 and TRBJ2-3; D remains ambiguous. There are 14 residues in the CDR3. Trimming pared 2 bases from V and 2 bases from J, leaving 8 bases between. CDR1 and CDR2 from the germline V gene are MNHNY and SVGAGI (reference sequence). This CDR3 is CASSYGRVTDTQYF. The CDR3, as DNA: TGTGCCAGCAGTTACGGCAGAGTCACAGATACGCAGTATTTT.

The rearrangement joins TRBV19 to TRBJ2-7, with 7 bases fitting TRBD1. J was trimmed by 3 bases and V by 3 bases; bases with no gene match: 5. Germline CDR1 and CDR2: LNHDA and SQIVND (reference sequence). The CDR3 runs 14 residues. The chain's CDR3 is CASSITAGGYEQYF. CDR3 in DNA: TGTGCCAGTAGTATTACAGCAGGGGGCTACGAGCAGTACTTC.

The genes are TRBV5-6 and TRBJ2-4; no clear D. Germline V CDR1 and CDR2: SGHDT, YYEEEE. This CDR3 has 17 residues. V lost 4 bases, J lost 0 bases, and 17 bases lay in between. The CDR3 DNA follows: TGTGCCAGCAGCCCAGGACCCTCTAGGCGAGCCAAAAACATTCAGTACTTC. Amino acid sequence: CASSPGPSRRAKNIQYF.

The CDR3 nucleotides are TGTGCCACCAGCAGAGTTGGACAGGGGCTCTCCTACGAGCAGTACTTC. Its translation: CATSRVGQGLSYEQYF. The rearrangement uses TRBV15 and TRBJ2-7; 9 bases are shared with TRBD1. The germline gives CDR1 LNHNV, CDR2 YYDKDF (reference sequence). The CDR3 runs 16 residues. The ends lost 1 base at V and 0 bases at J; junction bases unmatched: 4.

Only one count was recorded for this clone. This chain uses TRBV6-1 with TRBJ1-1; a possible D gene is TRBD1 (6 bases). The germline V gene encodes CDR1 MNHNS and CDR2 SASEGT. This CDR3 has 15 residues. Between the trimmed V and J ends, which lost 6 bases and 7 bases, there was a span of 21 bases. The CDR3 protein is CASRPAYRAAGEAFF. The DNA for the CDR3 is TGTGCCAGCAGACCGGCTTACAGGGCTGCGGGTGAAGCTTTCTTT.

The chain couples TRBV6-1 to TRBJ1-6; 8 bases line up with TRBD1. CDR1 is MNHNS and CDR2 is SASEGT in the germline V gene. CDR3 size: 15 residues. V was pared by 5 bases and J by 7 bases, with 7 bases of the junction left unmatched. The CDR3 protein is CASSPDRAWNSPLHF. CDR3 bases: TGTGCCAGCAGTCCGGACAGGGCGTGGAATTCACCCCTCCACTTT.

This clone was counted a few times. The chain carries TRBV4-2 and TRBJ1-3; D not resolved. V was pared by 1 base and J by 2 bases, with 9 bases between. Looked up from germline, CDR1 is LGHNA and CDR2 is YNFKEQ. This CDR3 has 15 residues. CDR3 coding DNA: TGTGCCAGCAGCCAAGTAGCCGGGCCTGGAAACACCATATATTTT. This codes for CASSQVAGPGNTIYF.